This entry lists 27 T cell receptor beta chains sequenced from one sample in a study of human T cells and chemical hapten exposure. Documented time point: patch test 3, about 24 weeks after DPC sensitization. This sample's treatment: therapeutic diphenylcyclopropenone sensitization with weekly scalp DPC. A single record per CDR3 protein comes from TCRdb applying MiXCR to the RACE reads. The sample shows more than 100,000 distinct CDR3 sequences, approximately 11% of them seen only once. The sample consisted of whole blood, taken in connection with sensitization to the hapten diphenylcyclopropenone (DPC). The receptor source for this set is a woman aged 50 to 60 with alopecia areata. Some clones in this sample may be carry-over from other donors' samples.

A few counts support this clonotype. This rearrangement joins TRBV10-3 to TRBJ2-4, with 14 nucleotides matching TRBD2. This CDR3 comprises 17 residues. Germline lookup yields CDR1 ENHRY and CDR2 SYGVKD. Trimming removed 0 bases from V and 7 bases from J; junction bases left unmatched: 5. The CDR3 nucleotides read TGTGCCATCAGTGAGTCCCTGGGACTAGCGGGAGAGAACATTCAGTACTTC. The encoded protein is CAISESLGLAGENIQYF.

This clonotype has just one count. The chain recombines TRBV4-1 with TRBJ1-1; D gene unclear. Germline values: CDR1 MGHRA, CDR2 YSYEKL. Trimming removed 5 bases from V and 1 base from J, with 11 bases in between. The CDR3 is 14 residues long. The CDR3 DNA sequence: TGCGCCAGCAGCAAGATTGACGGGAACACTGAAGCTTTCTTT. Translation gives CASSKIDGNTEAFF.

This clonotype has at least ten counts. This chain joins TRBV5-1 and TRBJ2-3; 10 bases fit TRBD2. CDR3 length equals 16 residues. Germline lookup yields CDR1 SGHRS and CDR2 YFSETQ. With 0 bases clipped from V and 2 bases from J, the junction kept 3 bases outside the gene matches. The CDR3 DNA sequence: TGCGCCAGCAGCTTGGGTCTAGCGGGGGACACAGATACGCAGTATTTT. It specifies CASSLGLAGDTDTQYF.

V usage is TRBV12-3 or TRBV12-4 and J usage is TRBJ1-2, with D possibly matching TRBD1 (5 bases). V was shortened by 6 bases and J by 8 bases, with 16 bases between the two germline ends. This CDR3 comprises 13 residues. The CDR3 spells CASRYRDGLGYTF. The CDR3, as DNA: TGTGCCAGCAGATACCGGGACGGCCTAGGCTACACCTTC.

This chain connects TRBV30 to TRBJ1-3; D is unresolved. The CDR3 has 14 amino acids. The V gene's germline CDR1 is GTSNPN and CDR2 SVGIG (reference sequence). Trimming left V 0 bases short and J 8 bases short, with 14 bases between. The CDR3, as DNA: TGTGCCTGGAGTGTCGGAGTTGGGTTGGACACCATATATTTT. This translates into CAWSVGVGLDTIYF.

This clonotype has ten or more counts. The chain couples TRBV20-1 to TRBJ1-4; D may be TRBD1 (6 bases). V was trimmed by 1 base and J by 8 bases, leaving 17 bases between them. This CDR3 region has 15 residues. Germline V CDR1 and CDR2: DFQATT, SNEGSKA (reference sequence). Written as DNA, the CDR3 is TGCAGTGCTAGAGGAAGTTCTAGGGGGGACGAAAAACTGTTTTTT. It codes for CSARGSSRGDEKLFF.

This clonotype was found many times. The chain is built from TRBV6-6 and TRBJ1-1; maybe TRBD1 (6 bases). Trimming cost V 5 bases and J 2 bases, with 12 bases left between them. CDR1 is MNHNY, CDR2 SVGAGI, per germline (reference sequence). The CDR3 consists of 14 residues. CDR3: CASSPGQTNTEAFF. In DNA, the CDR3 is TGTGCCAGCAGTCCCGGACAGACCAACACTGAAGCTTTCTTT.

The J gene is TRBJ2-7, the V gene TRBV11-1, with a possible D match to TRBD2 (6 bases). The CDR3 is made up of 15 amino acids. Germline V lookup: CDR1 SGHAT, CDR2 FQDESV (reference sequence). Trimming took off 7 bases at V and 5 bases at J, with 21 bases between the two ends. CDR3 coding DNA: TGTGCCAGCACCCCACGCATTACGCGGGGCAACGAGCAGTACTTC. Encoded protein: CASTPRITRGNEQYF.

This clonotype was seen repeatedly, ten times or more. The chain couples TRBV5-1 to TRBJ2-5, with a tentative D call TRBD1 (5 bases). V was cut by 4 bases and J by 5 bases, with 12 bases left in between. The CDR3 extends over 13 amino acids. Germline loops: CDR1 SGHRS, CDR2 YFSETQ. The CDR3 sequence is CASSVGAVETQYF. The CDR3 DNA is TGCGCCAGCAGCGTAGGGGCCGTTGAGACCCAGTACTTC.

V usage is TRBV27 and J usage is TRBJ2-7, with D possibly called TRBD1 or TRBD2 (7 bases each). Germline lookup yields CDR1 MNHEY and CDR2 SMNVEV (reference sequence). The CDR3 loop spans 15 amino acids. The germline V and J ends were trimmed by 4 bases and 4 bases, with 17 bases remaining between them. CDR3 nucleotide sequence: TGTGCCAGCAGTTATTCAGGGGGGGCTATGTACGAGCAGTACTTC. It codes for CASSYSGGAMYEQYF.

This clonotype was detected a few times. The chain recombines TRBV29-1 with TRBJ1-1; D remains unclear. The germline V gene encodes CDR1 SQVTM and CDR2 ANQGSEA. The CDR3 is 11 residues long. Between the trimmed V and J ends, which lost 7 bases and 7 bases, there was a span of 13 bases. This chain's CDR3 is CSALGRYEAFF. In DNA form, the CDR3 reads TGCAGCGCCCTGGGCAGATATGAAGCTTTCTTT.

This clonotype was detected a few times. V and J are TRBV29-1 and TRBJ1-4; a possible D gene is TRBD1 (6 bases). The CDR3 runs to 12 residues. In germline, CDR1 is SQVTM, CDR2 ANQGSEA. Here the CDR3 DNA reads TGCAGTGGGGGTGTAGGGGGTGAAAAACTGTTTTTT. It codes for CSGGVGGEKLFF.

V is TRBV5-1 and J is TRBJ1-6; TRBD1 agrees at 8 bases. The CDR3 contains 13 residues. The J segment lost 8 bases and the V segment lost 4 bases, leaving 2 bases of the junction unmatched. Germline CDR1 reads SGHRS; CDR2 reads YFSETQ. Here the CDR3 DNA reads TGCGCCAGCAGCAGGGGACAGGATTCACCCCTCCACTTT. Residues: CASSRGQDSPLHF.

There are a few counts of this clonotype. The chain has TRBV5-1 and TRBJ1-4, with no clear D. The CDR3 sequence is 13 residues long. CDR1 is SGHRS and CDR2 is YFSETQ in the germline V gene. Trimming took 0 bases from V and 5 from J, leaving 5 bases between them. CDR3 nucleotide sequence: TGCGCCAGCAGCTTGGGCGGGAATGAAAAACTGTTTTTT. Its protein is CASSLGGNEKLFF.

The rearrangement uses TRBV5-1 and TRBJ1-4; unclear D gene. Germline V lookup: CDR1 SGHRS, CDR2 YFSETQ. Trimming stripped 1 base from V and 8 bases from J, with 24 bases between. CDR3 size: 18 residues. CDR3 amino acids: CASSLSSLRSDGGEKLFF. Here the CDR3 DNA reads TGCGCCAGCAGCTTGTCTTCCCTCAGAAGCGACGGAGGCGAAAAACTGTTTTTT.

At least ten counts were recorded for this clonotype. This chain connects TRBV11-2 to TRBJ2-5, with TRBD1 identical over 9 bases. J gave up 3 bases and V 3 bases, and 5 bases lay outside the gene matches. Germline-derived CDR1 and CDR2 are SGHAT and FQNNGV. The CDR3 runs to 15 residues. In nucleotides, the CDR3 is TGTGCCAGCAGCTTGCTAGGACAGGGGAAAGAGACCCAGTACTTC. Translation gives CASSLLGQGKETQYF.

This clonotype was counted only a few times. This chain joins TRBV25-1 and TRBJ1-5; a possible D gene is TRBD1 (6 bases). This CDR3 region has 15 residues. Germline V gives CDR1 MGHDK, CDR2 SYGVNS. Trimming removed 4 bases at V and 6 bases at J, with 16 bases between. This chain's CDR3 is CASSARGGVGQPQHF. In nucleotides, the CDR3 is TGTGCCAGCAGTGCCCGAGGGGGGGTCGGTCAGCCCCAGCATTTT.

J is TRBJ2-7 and V is TRBV20-1; D remains unclear. Germline V CDR1 and CDR2: DFQATT, SNEGSKA (reference sequence). The CDR3 is made up of 12 amino acids. V was shortened by 0 bases and J by 6 bases, with 9 bases between the two germline ends. The CDR3 bases are TGCAGTGCTAGAGATCTGAGCTCCGAGCAGTACTTC. Amino acids: CSARDLSSEQYF.

The chain employs TRBV7-9 and TRBJ2-3; no reliable D call. Germline V gene sequence: CDR1 SEHNR, CDR2 FQNEAQ (reference sequence). The CDR3 length is 15 residues. V dropped 1 base and J dropped 6 bases, with 14 bases sitting between them. CDR3 loop: CASSLDGSPMDTQYF. The CDR3 bases are TGTGCCAGCAGCTTAGACGGTTCTCCCATGGATACGCAGTATTTT.

The chain is built from TRBV29-1 and TRBJ2-6; D call uncertain. Germline values: CDR1 SQVTM, CDR2 ANQGSEA. With 2 bases removed from V and 0 bases from J, the gap between germline ends came to 11 bases. The CDR3 loop spans 16 amino acids. The CDR3 is CSVETDVNSGANVLTF. CDR3 in DNA: TGCAGCGTTGAAACTGACGTTAACTCTGGGGCCAACGTCCTGACTTTC. The variable domain in full, completed from reference TRBV29-1 and TRBJ2-6, reads SAVISQKPSRDICQRGTSLTIQCQVDSQVTMMFWYRQQPGQSLTLIATANQGSEATYESGFVIDKFPISRPNLTFSTLTVSNMSPEDSSIYLCSVETDVNSGANVLTFGAGSRLTVL.

This clonotype occurred a few times. The chain recombines TRBV6-6 with TRBJ2-3; tentatively, D is TRBD2 (6 bases). Germline CDR1 reads MNHNY; CDR2 reads SVGAGI (reference sequence). Trimming pared 0 bases from V and 0 bases from J, leaving 10 bases between. CDR3 size: 16 residues. The CDR3: CASSYSLEGSTDTQYF. The CDR3 DNA reads as TGTGCCAGCAGTTACTCCCTGGAGGGTAGCACAGATACGCAGTATTTT.

This clonotype was counted many times. The chain links TRBV7-9 to TRBJ1-5, with TRBD1 identical over 10 bases. In germline, CDR1 is SEHNR, CDR2 FQNEAQ (reference sequence). V lost 3 bases to trimming and J lost 2 bases; unmatched junction nucleotides: 10. The CDR3 loop spans 18 amino acids. CDR3 protein: CASSLAPPGTGGNQPQHF. CDR3 in DNA: TGTGCCAGCAGCTTGGCGCCCCCCGGGACAGGGGGCAATCAGCCCCAGCATTTT.

This clonotype was seen only a few times. The gene calls are TRBV20-1 and TRBJ2-7; 10 bases line up with TRBD2. The CDR3 extends over 14 amino acids. J was trimmed by 3 bases and V by 3 bases; bases with no gene match: 5. Per germline, CDR1 DFQATT and CDR2 SNEGSKA (reference sequence). The CDR3 region is CSASSASGGYEQYF. Written as DNA, the CDR3 is TGCAGTGCTAGCTCGGCTAGCGGGGGCTACGAGCAGTACTTC.

This chain links TRBV3-1 with TRBJ1-2; D is unresolved. The CDR3 contains 12 residues. V was trimmed by 1 base and J by 8 bases, leaving 8 bases between them. Germline V gene sequence: CDR1 LGHDT, CDR2 YNNKEL (reference sequence). The CDR3 sequence is CASSQVIWGYTF. CDR3 nucleotide sequence: TGTGCCAGCAGCCAAGTAATATGGGGCTACACCTTC.

This clonotype was picked up many times. The chain combines TRBV4-1 with TRBJ2-5; 7 bases fit TRBD1. V was clipped by 1 base and J by 7 bases; unmatched bases: 15. This CDR3 is 17 amino acids long. Germline assignment: CDR1 MGHRA and CDR2 YSYEKL. DNA of the CDR3: TGCGCCAGCAGCCAAGTCCGAGGGGGCCTACAAGATTGGACCCAGTACTTC. This sequence encodes CASSQVRGGLQDWTQYF.

CDR3 sequence (DNA): TGTGCCAGCAGCTTAGACGGTTGGGGGTTCTCCTACGAGCAGTACTTC. Its protein product is CASSLDGWGFSYEQYF. The chain joins TRBV7-9 to TRBJ2-7, with D perhaps given as TRBD1 or TRBD2 (5 bases each). This CDR3 comprises 16 residues. The germline CDR1 and CDR2 sequences are SEHNR and FQNEAQ (reference sequence). Trimming shortened V by 1 base and J by 0 bases, and 13 bases separated the two germline ends. The complete variable domain, with remaining parts taken from reference TRBV7-9 and TRBJ2-7, reads DTGVSQNPRHKITKRGQNVTFRCDPISEHNRLYWYRQTLGQGPEFLTYFQNEAQLEKSRLLSDRFSAERPKGSFSTLEIQRTEQGDSAMYLCASSLDGWGFSYEQYFGPGTRLTVT.

The rearrangement uses TRBV10-2 and TRBJ2-5, with D possibly TRBD2 on 7 matching bases. Germline-derived CDR1 and CDR2 are WSHSY and SAAADI. The ends were cut back, 8 bases at V and 4 bases at J, with 11 bases in the middle. CDR3 length: 12 amino acids. The CDR3 is CASSGGAETQYF. The CDR3 DNA reads TGCGCCAGCTCGGGGGGCGCAGAGACCCAGTACTTC.